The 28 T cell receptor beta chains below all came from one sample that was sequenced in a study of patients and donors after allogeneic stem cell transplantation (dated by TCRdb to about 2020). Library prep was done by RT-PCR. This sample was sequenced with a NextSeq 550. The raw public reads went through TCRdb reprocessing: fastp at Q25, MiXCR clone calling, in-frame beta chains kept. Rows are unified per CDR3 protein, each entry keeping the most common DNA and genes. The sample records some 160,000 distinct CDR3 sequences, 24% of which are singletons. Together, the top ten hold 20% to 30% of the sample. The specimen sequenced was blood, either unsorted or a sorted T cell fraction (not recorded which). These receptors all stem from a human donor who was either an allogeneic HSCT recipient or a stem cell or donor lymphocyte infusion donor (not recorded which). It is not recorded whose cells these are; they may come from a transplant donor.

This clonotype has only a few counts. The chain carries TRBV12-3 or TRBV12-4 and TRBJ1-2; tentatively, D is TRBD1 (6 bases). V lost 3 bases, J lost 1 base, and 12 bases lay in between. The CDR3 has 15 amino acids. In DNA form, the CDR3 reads TGTGCCAGCAGTTTGGGGGGGCCTTTTAACTATGGCTACACCTTC. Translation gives CASSLGGPFNYGYTF.

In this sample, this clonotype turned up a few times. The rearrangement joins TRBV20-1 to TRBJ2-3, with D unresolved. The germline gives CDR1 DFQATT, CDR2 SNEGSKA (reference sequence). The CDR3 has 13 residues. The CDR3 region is CSYLWGATDTQYF. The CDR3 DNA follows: TGCAGCTATTTGTGGGGTGCGACAGATACGCAGTATTTT.

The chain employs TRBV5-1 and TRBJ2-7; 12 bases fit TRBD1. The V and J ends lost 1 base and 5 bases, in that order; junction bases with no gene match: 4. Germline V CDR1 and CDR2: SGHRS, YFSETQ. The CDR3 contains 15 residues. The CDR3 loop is CASSLSGQGAHEQYF. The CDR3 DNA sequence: TGCGCCAGCAGCTTGTCGGGACAGGGGGCCCACGAGCAGTACTTC.

DNA of the CDR3: TGTGCCAGCAGCGTCGGGTCTCTAACGGGAGAGCAGTACTTC. This codes for CASSVGSLTGEQYF. V gene TRBV9 combines with J gene TRBJ2-7, with a possible D match to TRBD2 (5 bases). CDR1 SGDLS and CDR2 YYNGEE come from the germline V gene. V lost 2 bases and J 7 bases, leaving 16 bases between the germline ends. The CDR3 has 14 amino acids.

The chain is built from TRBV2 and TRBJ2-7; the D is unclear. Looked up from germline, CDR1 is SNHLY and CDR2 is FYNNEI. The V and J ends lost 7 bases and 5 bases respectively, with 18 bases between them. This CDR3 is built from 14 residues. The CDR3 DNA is TGTGCCAGCATCTACCCCAAGGGCACAAACGAGCAGTACTTC. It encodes CASIYPKGTNEQYF.

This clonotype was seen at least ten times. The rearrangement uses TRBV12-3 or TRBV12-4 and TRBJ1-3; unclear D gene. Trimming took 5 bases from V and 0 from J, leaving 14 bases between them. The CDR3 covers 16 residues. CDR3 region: CASSPLLRSSGNTIYF. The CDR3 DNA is TGTGCCAGCAGTCCTCTCCTTCGGAGCTCTGGAAACACCATATATTTT.

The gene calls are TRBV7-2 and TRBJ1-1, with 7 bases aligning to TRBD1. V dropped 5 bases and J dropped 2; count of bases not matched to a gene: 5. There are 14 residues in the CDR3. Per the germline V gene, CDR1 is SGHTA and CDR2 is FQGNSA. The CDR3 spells CASSRQGPNTEAFF. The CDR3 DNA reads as TGTGCCAGCAGCAGACAGGGCCCTAACACTGAAGCTTTCTTT.

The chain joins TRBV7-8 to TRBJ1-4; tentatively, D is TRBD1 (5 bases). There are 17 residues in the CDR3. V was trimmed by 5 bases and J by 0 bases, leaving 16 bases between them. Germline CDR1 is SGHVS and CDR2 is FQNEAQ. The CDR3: CASSDSTWGATNEKLFF. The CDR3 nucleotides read TGTGCCAGCAGCGACTCCACATGGGGCGCAACTAATGAAAAACTGTTTTTT.

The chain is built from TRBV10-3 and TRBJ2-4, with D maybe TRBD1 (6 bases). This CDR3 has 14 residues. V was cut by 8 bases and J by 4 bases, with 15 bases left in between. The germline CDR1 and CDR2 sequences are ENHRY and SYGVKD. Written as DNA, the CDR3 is TGTGCCATCGCCCCTCCAGGGGCAAAAAACATTCAGTACTTC. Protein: CAIAPPGAKNIQYF.

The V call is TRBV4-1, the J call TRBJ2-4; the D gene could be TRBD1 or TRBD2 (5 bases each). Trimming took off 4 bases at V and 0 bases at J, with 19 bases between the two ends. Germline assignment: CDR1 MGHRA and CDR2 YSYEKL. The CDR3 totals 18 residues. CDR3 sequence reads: CASSLTFLGRRAKNIQYF. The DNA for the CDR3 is TGCGCCAGCAGCCTTACCTTCTTGGGACGGAGAGCCAAAAACATTCAGTACTTC.

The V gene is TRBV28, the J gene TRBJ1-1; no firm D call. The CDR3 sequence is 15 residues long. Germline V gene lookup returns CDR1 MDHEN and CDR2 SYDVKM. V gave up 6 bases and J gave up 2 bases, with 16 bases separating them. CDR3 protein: CASRPGGQLNTEAFF. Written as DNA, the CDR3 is TGTGCCAGCAGGCCAGGAGGGCAACTAAACACTGAAGCTTTCTTT.

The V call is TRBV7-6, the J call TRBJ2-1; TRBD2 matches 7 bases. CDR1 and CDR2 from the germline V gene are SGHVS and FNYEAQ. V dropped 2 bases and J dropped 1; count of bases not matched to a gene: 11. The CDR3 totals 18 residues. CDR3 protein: CASSLTSAQSESYNEQFF. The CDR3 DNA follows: TGTGCCAGCAGCTTAACTAGCGCCCAAAGCGAATCCTACAATGAGCAGTTCTTC.

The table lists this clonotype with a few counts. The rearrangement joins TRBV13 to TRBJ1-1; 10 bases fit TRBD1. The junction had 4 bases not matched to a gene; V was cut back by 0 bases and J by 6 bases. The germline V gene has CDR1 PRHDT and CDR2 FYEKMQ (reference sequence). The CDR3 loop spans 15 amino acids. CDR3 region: CASSLGDRGWSEAFF. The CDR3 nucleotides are TGTGCCAGCAGCTTAGGGGACAGGGGGTGGTCTGAAGCTTTCTTT. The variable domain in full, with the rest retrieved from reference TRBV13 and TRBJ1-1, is AAGVIQSPRHLIKEKRETATLKCYPIPRHDTVYWYQQGPGQDPQFLISFYEKMQSDKGSIPDRFSAQQFSDYHSELNMSSLELGDSALYFCASSLGDRGWSEAFFGQGTRLTVV.

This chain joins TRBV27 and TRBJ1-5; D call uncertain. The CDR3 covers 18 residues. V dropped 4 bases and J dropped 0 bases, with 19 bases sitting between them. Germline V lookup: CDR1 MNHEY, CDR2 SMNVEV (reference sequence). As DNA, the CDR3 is TGTGCCAGCAGTTCCCTCAAGTACACCGACCTTAGCAATCAGCCCCAGCATTTT. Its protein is CASSSLKYTDLSNQPQHF.

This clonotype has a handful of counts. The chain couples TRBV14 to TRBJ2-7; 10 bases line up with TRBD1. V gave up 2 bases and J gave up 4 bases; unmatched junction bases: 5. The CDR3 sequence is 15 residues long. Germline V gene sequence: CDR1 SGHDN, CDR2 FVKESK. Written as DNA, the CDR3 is TGTGCCAGCAGCCAAACAAGGACAGGGGGGTACGAGCAGTACTTC. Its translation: CASSQTRTGGYEQYF.

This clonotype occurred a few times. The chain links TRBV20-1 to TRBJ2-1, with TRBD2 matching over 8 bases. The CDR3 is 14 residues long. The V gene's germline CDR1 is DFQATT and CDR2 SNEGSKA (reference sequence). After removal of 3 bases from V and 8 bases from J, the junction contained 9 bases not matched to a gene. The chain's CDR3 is CSASKPAGVYEQFF. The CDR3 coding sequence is TGCAGTGCTAGTAAACCAGCGGGGGTGTATGAGCAGTTCTTC.

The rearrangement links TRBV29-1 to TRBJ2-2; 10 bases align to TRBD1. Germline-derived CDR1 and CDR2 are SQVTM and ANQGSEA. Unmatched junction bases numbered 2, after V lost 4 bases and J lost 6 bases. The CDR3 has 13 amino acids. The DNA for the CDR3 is TGCAGCGTTGCGACAGGGGGCCCCGGGGAGCTGTTTTTT. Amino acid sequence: CSVATGGPGELFF.

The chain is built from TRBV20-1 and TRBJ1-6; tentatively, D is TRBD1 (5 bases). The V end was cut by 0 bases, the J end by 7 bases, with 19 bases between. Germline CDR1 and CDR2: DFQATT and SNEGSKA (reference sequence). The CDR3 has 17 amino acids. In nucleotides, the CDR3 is TGCAGTGCTAGAGATCCCCTTTTCAGGGCTGGAAATTCACCCCTCCACTTT. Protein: CSARDPLFRAGNSPLHF.

CDR3 residues: CASSLEANFADTQYF. The CDR3 DNA sequence: TGCGCCAGCAGCTTGGAAGCAAACTTTGCAGATACGCAGTATTTT. This chain uses TRBV5-1 with TRBJ2-3; unclear D gene. Trimming left V 0 bases short and J 4 bases short, with 12 bases between. The length of the CDR3 is 15 residues. Germline CDR1 SGHRS, CDR2 YFSETQ.

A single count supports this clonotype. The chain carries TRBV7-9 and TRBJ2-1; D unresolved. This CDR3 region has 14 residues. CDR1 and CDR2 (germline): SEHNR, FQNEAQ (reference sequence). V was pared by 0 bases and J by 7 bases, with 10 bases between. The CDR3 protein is CASSLALSRNEQFF. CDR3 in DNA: TGTGCCAGCAGCTTAGCCCTCTCTAGAAATGAGCAGTTCTTC.

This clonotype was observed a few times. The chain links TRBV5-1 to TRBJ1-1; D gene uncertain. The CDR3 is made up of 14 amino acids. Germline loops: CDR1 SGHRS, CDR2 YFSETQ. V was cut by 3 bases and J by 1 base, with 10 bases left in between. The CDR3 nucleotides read TGCGCCAGCAGCTGGGAACAAAAGAACACTGAAGCTTTCTTT. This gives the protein CASSWEQKNTEAFF.

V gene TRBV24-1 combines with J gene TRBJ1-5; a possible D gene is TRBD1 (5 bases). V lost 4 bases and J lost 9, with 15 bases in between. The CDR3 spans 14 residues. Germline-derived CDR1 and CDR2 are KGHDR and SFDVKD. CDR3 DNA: TGTGCCACCAGTGACCGGGACCGTCAAGGGCCCCAGCATTTT. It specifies CATSDRDRQGPQHF.

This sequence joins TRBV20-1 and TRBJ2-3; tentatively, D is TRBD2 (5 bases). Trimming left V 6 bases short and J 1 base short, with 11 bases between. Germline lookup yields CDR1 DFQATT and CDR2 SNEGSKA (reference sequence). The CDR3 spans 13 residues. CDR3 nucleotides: TGCAGTGCGCCGGACTTTCGCACAGATACGCAGTATTTT. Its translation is CSAPDFRTDTQYF.

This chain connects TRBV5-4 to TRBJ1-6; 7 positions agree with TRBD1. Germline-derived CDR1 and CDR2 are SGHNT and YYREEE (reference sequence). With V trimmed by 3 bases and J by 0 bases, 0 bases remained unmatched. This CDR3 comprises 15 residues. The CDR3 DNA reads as TGTGCCAGCAGCTCAGGGGGCTCCTATAATTCACCCCTCCACTTT. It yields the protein CASSSGGSYNSPLHF.

The CDR3 nucleotides read TGTGCCATCAGTGGGACTAGAGAAAACATTCAGTACTTC. Protein product: CAISGTRENIQYF. The J gene is TRBJ2-4, the V gene TRBV10-3, with 7 bases fitting TRBD2. Germline V gene sequence: CDR1 ENHRY, CDR2 SYGVKD. The V and J ends lost 4 bases and 5 bases, in that order; junction bases with no gene match: 2. The CDR3 sequence is 13 residues long.

The CDR3 nucleotides are TGCAGTGCTAGGGATTTGTGGGGCAATCAGCCCCAGCATTTT. Its translation is CSARDLWGNQPQHF. This chain connects TRBV20-1 to TRBJ1-5; the D is unclear. CDR3 length: 14 residues. Trimming stripped 3 bases from V and 2 bases from J, with 11 bases between. Germline CDR1 is DFQATT and CDR2 is SNEGSKA (reference sequence).

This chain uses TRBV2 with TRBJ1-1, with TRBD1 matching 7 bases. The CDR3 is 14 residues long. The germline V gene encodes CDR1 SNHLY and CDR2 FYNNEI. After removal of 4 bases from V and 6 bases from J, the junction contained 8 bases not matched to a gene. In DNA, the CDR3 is TGTGCCAGCAGTGCAATCAGGGGGAAATCTGAAGCTTTCTTT. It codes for CASSAIRGKSEAFF. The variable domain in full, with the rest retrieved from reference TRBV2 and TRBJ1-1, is EPEVTQTPSHQVTQMGQEVILRCVPISNHLYFYWYRQILGQKVEFLVSFYNNEISEKSEIFDDQFSVERPDGSNFTLKIRSTKLEDSAMYFCASSAIRGKSEAFFGQGTRLTVV.

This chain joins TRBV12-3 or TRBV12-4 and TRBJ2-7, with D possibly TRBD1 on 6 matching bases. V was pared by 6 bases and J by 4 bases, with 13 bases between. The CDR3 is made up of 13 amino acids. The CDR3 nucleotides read TGTGCCAGCAGAAGGGACATAGGATACGAGCAGTACTTC. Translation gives CASRRDIGYEQYF.